This T cell receptor (beta chain) emerged from a study of tumor-infiltrating lymphocytes in primary liver carcinoma. Study summary: Primary liver carcinoma, confirmed by histopathology, was surgically resected.

RNA isolated from unsorted whole blood supplied the blood RNA, with germline DNA also extracted. A primer matching the constant region was used to make TCR beta cDNA from approximately 520 ng of total RNA. Three nested multiplex PCR rounds, a slightly modified ARM-PCR method, built the TCR beta libraries. The two initial PCR rounds, roughly 9 cycles each, used TRBV1-TRBV30 forward and C-beta reverse primers. TCRdb re-analysed the multiplex PCR reads in MiXCR, keeping a single row per CDR3 protein. The table has approximately 340,000 distinct CDR3 sequences, less than 75% seen once. General study results and limits: Tumor-adjacent and tumor-blood pairs shared less of their repertoires than tumor region pairs shared. Owing to bulk unsorted samples, no comparison was made between CD4+ and CD8+ repertoires.

The sample holds many counts of this clonotype. Its antigen is unknown. Trimming stripped 8 bases from V and 2 bases from J, with 10 bases between. The CDR3 contains 12 residues. Looked up from germline, CDR1 is MNHNS and CDR2 is SASEGT. Input material: peripheral blood. The chain combines TRBV6-1 with TRBJ2-7, with D possibly TRBD2 on 6 matching bases. This receptor was taken from a man aged 35-49 years with primary liver carcinoma and hepatitis B virus infection. The CDR3 spells CASLGGTYEQYF. CDR3 sequence (DNA): TGTGCCAGCCTCGGGGGTACCTACGAGCAGTACTTC.